This entry describes one TCR beta chain. From germline, CDR1 is MNHNS and CDR2 SASEGT. The V end was cut by 7 bases, the J end by 4 bases, with 15 bases between. The CDR3 contains 14 residues. This record comes from a study of T cells in localized non-small cell lung cancer. TCRdb keeps only in-frame clones here, not all; method: immunoSEQ multiplex PCR. The repertoire has about 24,000 clones, more than 85% of them found once; the top ten carry 2.5% to 3%. The V and J genes are TRBV6-1 and TRBJ2-3; a possible D gene is TRBD1 (6 bases). The sequenced sample was peripheral blood, obtained before any cancer treatment. The clonotype originates from a woman aged 40-70 years with stage I lung adenocarcinoma. The CDR3 DNA reads TGTGCCAGCAAGCGGCAACAGGGCGCAGATACGCAGTATTTT. The encoded protein is CASKRQQGADTQYF.